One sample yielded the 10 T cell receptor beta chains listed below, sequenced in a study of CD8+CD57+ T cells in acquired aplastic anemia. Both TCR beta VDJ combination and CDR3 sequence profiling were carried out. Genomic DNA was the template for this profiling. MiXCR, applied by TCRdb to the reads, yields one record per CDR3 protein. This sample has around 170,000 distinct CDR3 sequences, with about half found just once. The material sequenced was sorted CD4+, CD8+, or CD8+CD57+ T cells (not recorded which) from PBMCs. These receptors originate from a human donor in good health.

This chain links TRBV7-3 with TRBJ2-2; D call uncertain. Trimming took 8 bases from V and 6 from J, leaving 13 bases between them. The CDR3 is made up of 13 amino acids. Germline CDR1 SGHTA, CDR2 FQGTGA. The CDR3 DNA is TGTGCCAGCCGGCCAGATACGTCCGGGGAGCTGTTTTTT. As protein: CASRPDTSGELFF. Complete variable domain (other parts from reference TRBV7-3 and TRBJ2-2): GAGVSQTPSNKVTEKGKYVELRCDPISGHTALYWYRQSLGQGPEFLIYFQGTGAADDSGLPNDRFFAVRPEGSVSTLKIQRTERGDSAVYLCASRPDTSGELFFGEGSRLTVL.

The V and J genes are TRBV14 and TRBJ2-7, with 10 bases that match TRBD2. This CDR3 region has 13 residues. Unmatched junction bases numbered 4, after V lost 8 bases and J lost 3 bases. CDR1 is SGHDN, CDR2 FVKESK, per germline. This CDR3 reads CASSLAGDYEQYF. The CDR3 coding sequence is TGTGCCAGCTCCCTAGCGGGAGACTACGAGCAGTACTTC.

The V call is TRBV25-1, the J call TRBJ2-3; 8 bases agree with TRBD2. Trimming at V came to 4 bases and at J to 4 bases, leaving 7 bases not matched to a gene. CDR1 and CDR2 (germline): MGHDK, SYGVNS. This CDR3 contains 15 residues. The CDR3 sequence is CASSVGSGGPDTQYF. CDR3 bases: TGTGCCAGCAGTGTCGGAAGCGGGGGCCCAGATACGCAGTATTTT.

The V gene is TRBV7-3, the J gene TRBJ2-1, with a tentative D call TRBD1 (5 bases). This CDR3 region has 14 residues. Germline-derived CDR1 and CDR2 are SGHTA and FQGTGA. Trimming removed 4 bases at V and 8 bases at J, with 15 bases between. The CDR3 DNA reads TGTGCCAGCAGCTCAGGGTCTCAGGGCGATGAGCAGTTCTTC. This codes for CASSSGSQGDEQFF.

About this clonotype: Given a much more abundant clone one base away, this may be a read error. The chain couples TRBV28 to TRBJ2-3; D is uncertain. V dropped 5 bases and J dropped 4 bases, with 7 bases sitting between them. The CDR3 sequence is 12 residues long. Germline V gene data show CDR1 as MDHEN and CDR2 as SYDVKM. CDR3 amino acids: CASSLKADTQYF. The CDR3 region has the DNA TGTGCCAGCAGTCTCAAGGCAGATACGCAGTATTTT.

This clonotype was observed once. CDR3 in amino acids: CASSIGATFVNEQFF. CDR3 bases: TGTGCCAGTAGTATCGGGGCGACCTTCGTCAATGAGCAGTTCTTC. The chain recombines TRBV19 with TRBJ2-1; D could derive from TRBD1 or TRBD2 (5 bases each). The CDR3 covers 15 residues. Deletions cut 3 bases from V and 6 bases from J, with 15 bases between. Germline CDR1 reads LNHDA; CDR2 reads SQIVND (reference sequence).

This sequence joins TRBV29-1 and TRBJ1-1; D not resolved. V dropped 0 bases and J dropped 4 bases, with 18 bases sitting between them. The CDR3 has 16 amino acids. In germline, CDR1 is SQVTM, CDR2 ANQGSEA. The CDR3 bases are TGCAGCGTTGAAGATGTGCCAGGCTCTTTGATCACTGAAGCTTTCTTT. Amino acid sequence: CSVEDVPGSLITEAFF.

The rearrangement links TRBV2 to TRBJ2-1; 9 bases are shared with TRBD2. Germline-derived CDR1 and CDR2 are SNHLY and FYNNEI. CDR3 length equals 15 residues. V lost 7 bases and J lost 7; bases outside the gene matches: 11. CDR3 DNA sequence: TGTGCCAGCAATCCCATGAGCGGGGGGTTTAATGAGCAGTTCTTC. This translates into CASNPMSGGFNEQFF. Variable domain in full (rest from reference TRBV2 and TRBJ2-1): EPEVTQTPSHQVTQMGQEVILRCVPISNHLYFYWYRQILGQKVEFLVSFYNNEISEKSEIFDDQFSVERPDGSNFTLKIRSTKLEDSAMYFCASNPMSGGFNEQFFGPGTRLTVL.

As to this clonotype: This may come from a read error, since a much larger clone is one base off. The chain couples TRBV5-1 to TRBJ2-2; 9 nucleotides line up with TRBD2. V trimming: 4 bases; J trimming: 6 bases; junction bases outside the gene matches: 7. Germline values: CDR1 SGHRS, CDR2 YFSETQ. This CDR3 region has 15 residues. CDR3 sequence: CASSLSLAGPGELFF. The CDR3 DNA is TGCGCCAGCAGCCTTAGCCTAGCGGGACCCGGGGAGCTGTTTTTT.

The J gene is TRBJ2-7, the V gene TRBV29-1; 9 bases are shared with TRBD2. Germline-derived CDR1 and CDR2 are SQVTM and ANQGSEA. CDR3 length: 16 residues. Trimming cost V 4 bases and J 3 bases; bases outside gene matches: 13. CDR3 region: CSVVAGAGLRIYEQYF. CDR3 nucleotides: TGCAGCGTTGTAGCGGGAGCAGGGCTTAGGATCTACGAGCAGTACTTC.